The 16 T cell receptor beta chains below all came from one sample that was sequenced in a study of blood T cell repertoires in COVID-19. Using immunoSEQ multiplex PCR, the repertoire was profiled, and TCRdb retains in-frame clones only, with some absent. The table has about 87,000 clones, 70% to 85% seen once; the top ten hold approximately 3%. Sequenced: peripheral blood. These receptors came from a woman of 80 years or more with COVID-19, enrolled during active disease.

The V and J genes are TRBV27 and TRBJ2-7; TRBD2 agrees at 10 bases. This CDR3 spans 15 amino acids. Germline V gene lookup returns CDR1 MNHEY and CDR2 SMNVEV (reference sequence). V shed 2 bases, J shed 6 bases, and the junction held 7 bases outside the gene matches. The CDR3 reads CASSLEPSGRGEQYF. The CDR3 coding sequence is TGTGCCAGCAGTTTAGAGCCGAGCGGGAGGGGCGAGCAGTACTTC.

The rearrangement links TRBV9 to TRBJ2-1; tentative D call: TRBD2 (6 bases). The CDR3 loop spans 13 amino acids. Germline CDR1 is SGDLS and CDR2 is YYNGEE. Trimming took 4 bases from V and 5 from J, leaving 10 bases between them. The CDR3 nucleotides read TGTGCCAGCAGCCGGGACTGGAACAATGAGCAGTTCTTC. Encoded protein: CASSRDWNNEQFF. The full variable domain, its missing parts supplied by reference TRBV9 and TRBJ2-1, is DSGVTQTPKHLITATGQRVTLRCSPRSGDLSVYWYQQSLDQGLQFLIQYYNGEERAKGNILERFSAQQFPDLHSELNLSSLELGDSALYFCASSRDWNNEQFFGPGTRLTVL.

A remark on this clone: It is unclear where the CDR3 begins or ends on the DNA, so no DNA is shown, and the CDR3 is as TCRdb lists it. This chain joins TRBV23-1 and TRBJ2-3; the tabulated D call, TRBD2, remains unverified against the DNA. TRBV23-1 is given ORF status, its function remaining uncertain. The length of the CDR3 is 15 amino acids, counting both ends. The CDR3 loop reads CASSPPDFRTDTQYF.

CDR3 protein: CASSQMTGLEQFF. In DNA, the CDR3 is TGTGCCAGCAGCCAAATGACAGGGCTTGAGCAGTTCTTC. The chain combines TRBV14 with TRBJ2-1; TRBD1 matches at 7 bases. Trimming removed 2 bases from V and 9 bases from J; junction bases left unmatched: 4. Germline-derived CDR1 and CDR2 are SGHDN and FVKESK. The CDR3 loop spans 13 amino acids.

The gene calls are TRBV19 and TRBJ1-5; weak D call: TRBD1 (6 bases). CDR3 size: 16 residues. The V gene's germline CDR1 is LNHDA and CDR2 SQIVND (reference sequence). V lost 6 bases and J lost 4, with 19 bases in between. The DNA of the CDR3 is TGTGCCAGTAGCAAAGAACAGGGAAGGAGTAATCAGCCCCAGCATTTT. Translation: CASSKEQGRSNQPQHF.

This clone was recorded once. The rearrangement joins TRBV30 to TRBJ1-2; maybe TRBD1 (6 bases). The germline V gene has CDR1 GTSNPN and CDR2 SVGIG (reference sequence). There are 13 residues in the CDR3. Between the trimmed V and J ends, which lost 4 bases and 6 bases, there was a span of 15 bases. The CDR3 DNA is TGTGCCTGGACCTCCTCAGGGGCAGATGGCTACACCTTC. Translated: CAWTSSGADGYTF.

The V call is TRBV12-5, the J call TRBJ1-3; a possible D gene is TRBD1 (6 bases). This CDR3 has 15 amino acids. Germline-derived CDR1 and CDR2 are LGHNT and FRNRAP. The V gene lost 5 bases and the J gene lost 4 bases, with 15 bases spanning the gap. In DNA form, the CDR3 reads TGTGCTAGTGGTGGTGCAGGGGAAAGAGGAAACACCATATATTTT. It yields the protein CASGGAGERGNTIYF.

CDR3 loop: CASSPGFGGELFF. The CDR3 DNA reads TGTGCCAGCAGCCCCGGGTTTGGCGGGGAGCTGTTTTTT. The genes are TRBV11-3 and TRBJ2-2; D is ambiguous. Germline V gene sequence: CDR1 SGHNT, CDR2 YENEEA. The CDR3 sequence is 13 residues long. V shed 5 bases and J shed 7 bases, with 11 bases lying between them. The full variable domain, its missing parts supplied by reference TRBV11-3 and TRBJ2-2, is EAGVVQSPRYKIIEKKQPVAFWCNPISGHNTLYWYLQNLGQGPELLIRYENEEAVDDSQLPKDRFSAERLKGVDSTLKIQPAELGDSAVYLCASSPGFGGELFFGEGSRLTVL.

The genes are TRBV6-5 and TRBJ1-2, with D possibly being TRBD1 (5 bases). V lost 1 base, J lost 6 bases, and 9 bases lay in between. Germline CDR1 MNHEY, CDR2 SVGAGI. CDR3 length: 13 amino acids. This chain's CDR3 is CASSYYGGNGYTF. The CDR3 DNA reads as TGTGCCAGCAGTTACTATGGGGGGAATGGCTACACCTTC.

The table lists this clone with a count of one. The V and J genes are TRBV7-2 and TRBJ2-3; 9 bases map to TRBD2. Germline CDR1 is SGHTA and CDR2 is FQGNSA. The CDR3 length is 18 residues. Trimming cost V 2 bases and J 0 bases; bases outside gene matches: 9. CDR3: CASSLYPPGTSSTDTQYF. The CDR3 bases are TGTGCCAGCAGCTTATACCCCCCTGGGACTAGCAGCACAGATACGCAGTATTTT.

The chain couples TRBV9 to TRBJ1-6, with D perhaps TRBD1 (5 bases). Trimming removed 2 bases from V and 8 bases from J, with 11 bases in between. The germline gives CDR1 SGDLS, CDR2 YYNGEE. This CDR3 has 14 amino acids. In DNA, the CDR3 is TGTGCCAGCAGCGTGCGGTGGGGGGATTCACCCCTCCACTTT. Protein product: CASSVRWGDSPLHF. Together with reference TRBV9 and TRBJ1-6, the CDR3 gives the full variable domain: DSGVTQTPKHLITATGQRVTLRCSPRSGDLSVYWYQQSLDQGLQFLIQYYNGEERAKGNILERFSAQQFPDLHSELNLSSLELGDSALYFCASSVRWGDSPLHFGNGTRLTVT.

The J gene is TRBJ1-3, the V gene TRBV7-9, with 10 bases that match TRBD1. CDR1 SEHNR and CDR2 FQNEAQ come from the germline V gene (reference sequence). V shed 5 bases and J 2 bases; nucleotides not matched to a gene: 9. CDR3 size: 17 residues. DNA of the CDR3: TGTGCCAGCAGCCCGCCCGCAGGACAGGGGGCTGGAAACACCATATATTTT. It codes for CASSPPAGQGAGNTIYF.

The chain couples TRBV2 to TRBJ1-4; tentatively, D is TRBD1 (5 bases). The CDR3 runs to 12 residues. V lost 7 bases, J lost 8 bases, and 11 bases lay in between. Germline V gene data show CDR1 as SNHLY and CDR2 as FYNNEI. The CDR3 DNA reads TGTGCCAGCACCAGGGAACAGGAAAAACTGTTTTTT. Translating it yields CASTREQEKLFF. The variable domain in full, completed from reference TRBV2 and TRBJ1-4, reads EPEVTQTPSHQVTQMGQEVILRCVPISNHLYFYWYRQILGQKVEFLVSFYNNEISEKSEIFDDQFSVERPDGSNFTLKIRSTKLEDSAMYFCASTREQEKLFFGSGTQLSVL.

The V gene is TRBV18, the J gene TRBJ2-3; 8 nucleotides match TRBD2. Germline loops: CDR1 KGHSH, CDR2 LQKENI. The CDR3 spans 15 residues. V was clipped by 6 bases and J by 1 base; unmatched bases: 6. The CDR3 is CASSSSGGGTDTQYF. CDR3 DNA: TGTGCCAGCTCGTCGAGCGGGGGCGGCACAGATACGCAGTATTTT.

The rearrangement links TRBV19 to TRBJ1-1, with D possibly matching TRBD1 (5 bases). V lost 3 bases and J lost 3, with 8 bases in between. CDR1 LNHDA and CDR2 SQIVND come from the germline V gene (reference sequence). This CDR3 is 13 amino acids long. The CDR3 loop is CASSIGGDTEAFF. In DNA, the CDR3 is TGTGCCAGTAGTATTGGGGGGGACACTGAAGCTTTCTTT.

This sequence joins TRBV5-1 and TRBJ1-5; D not resolved. Per germline, CDR1 SGHRS and CDR2 YFSETQ. Trimming took off 0 bases at V and 3 bases at J, with 10 bases between the two ends. This CDR3 has 15 residues. The CDR3 sequence is CASSLDGQNNQPQHF. The CDR3 DNA follows: TGCGCCAGCAGCTTGGATGGGCAGAACAATCAGCCCCAGCATTTT.